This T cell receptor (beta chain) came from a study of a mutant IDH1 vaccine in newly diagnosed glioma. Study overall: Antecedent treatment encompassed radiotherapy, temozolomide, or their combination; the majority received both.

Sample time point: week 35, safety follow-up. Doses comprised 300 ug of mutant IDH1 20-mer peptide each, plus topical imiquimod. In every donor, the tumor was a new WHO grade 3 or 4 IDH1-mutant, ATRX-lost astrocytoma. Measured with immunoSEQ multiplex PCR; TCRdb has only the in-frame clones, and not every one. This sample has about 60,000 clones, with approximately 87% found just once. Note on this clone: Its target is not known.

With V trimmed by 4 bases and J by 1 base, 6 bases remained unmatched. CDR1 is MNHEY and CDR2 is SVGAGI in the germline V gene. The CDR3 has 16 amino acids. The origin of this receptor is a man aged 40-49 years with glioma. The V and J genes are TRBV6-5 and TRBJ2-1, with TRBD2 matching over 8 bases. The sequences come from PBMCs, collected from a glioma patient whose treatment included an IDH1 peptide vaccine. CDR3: CASSSRTSGSYNEQFF. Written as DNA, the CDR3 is TGTGCCAGCAGTTCCCGTACTAGCGGTTCCTACAATGAGCAGTTCTTC.